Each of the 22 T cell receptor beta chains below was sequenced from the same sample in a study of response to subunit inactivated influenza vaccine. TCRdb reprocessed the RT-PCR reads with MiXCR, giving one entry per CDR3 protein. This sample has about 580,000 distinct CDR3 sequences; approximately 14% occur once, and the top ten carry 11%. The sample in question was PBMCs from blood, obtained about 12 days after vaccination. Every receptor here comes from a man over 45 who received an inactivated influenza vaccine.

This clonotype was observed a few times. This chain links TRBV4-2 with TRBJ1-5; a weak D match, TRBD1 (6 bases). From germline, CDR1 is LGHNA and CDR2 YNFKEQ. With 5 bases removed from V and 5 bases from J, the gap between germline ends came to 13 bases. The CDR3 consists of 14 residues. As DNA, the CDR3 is TGTGCCAGCAGCAAAGCAGGGGACTATCAGCCCCAGCATTTT. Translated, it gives CASSKAGDYQPQHF.

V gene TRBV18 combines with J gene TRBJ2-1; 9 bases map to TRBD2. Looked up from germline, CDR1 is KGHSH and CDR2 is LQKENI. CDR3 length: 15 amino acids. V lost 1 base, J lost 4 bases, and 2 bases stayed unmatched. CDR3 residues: CASSPLAGEYNEQFF. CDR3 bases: TGTGCCAGCTCACCACTAGCGGGGGAATACAATGAGCAGTTCTTC.

The CDR3 sequence is CASSHSNSGANVLTF. The CDR3 DNA is TGTGCCAGCAGCCACTCGAACTCTGGGGCCAACGTCCTGACTTTC. The V call is TRBV9, the J call TRBJ2-6, with D unclear. Trimming took off 4 bases at V and 0 bases at J, with 8 bases between the two ends. The CDR3 has 15 residues. Germline values: CDR1 SGDLS, CDR2 YYNGEE. The full variable domain, rest sourced from reference TRBV9 and TRBJ2-6, is DSGVTQTPKHLITATGQRVTLRCSPRSGDLSVYWYQQSLDQGLQFLIQYYNGEERAKGNILERFSAQQFPDLHSELNLSSLELGDSALYFCASSHSNSGANVLTFGAGSRLTVL.

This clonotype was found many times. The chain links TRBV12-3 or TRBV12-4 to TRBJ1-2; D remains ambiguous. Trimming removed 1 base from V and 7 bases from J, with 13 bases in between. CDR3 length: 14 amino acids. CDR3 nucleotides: TGTGCCAGCAGTTTAGGGGCAGTCTCCGGTGGCTACACCTTC. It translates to CASSLGAVSGGYTF.

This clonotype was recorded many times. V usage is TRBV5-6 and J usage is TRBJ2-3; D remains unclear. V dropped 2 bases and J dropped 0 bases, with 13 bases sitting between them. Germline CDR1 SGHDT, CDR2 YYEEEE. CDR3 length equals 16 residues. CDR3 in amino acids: CASSLGSWFSTDTQYF. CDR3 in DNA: TGTGCCAGCAGCTTAGGCTCGTGGTTTAGCACAGATACGCAGTATTTT.

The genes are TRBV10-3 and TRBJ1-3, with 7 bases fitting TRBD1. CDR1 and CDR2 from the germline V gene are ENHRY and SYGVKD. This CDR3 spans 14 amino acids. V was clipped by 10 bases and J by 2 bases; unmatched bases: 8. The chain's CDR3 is CATTGQLTGNTIYF. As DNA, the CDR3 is TGTGCCACCACGGGACAGCTTACTGGAAACACCATATATTTT.

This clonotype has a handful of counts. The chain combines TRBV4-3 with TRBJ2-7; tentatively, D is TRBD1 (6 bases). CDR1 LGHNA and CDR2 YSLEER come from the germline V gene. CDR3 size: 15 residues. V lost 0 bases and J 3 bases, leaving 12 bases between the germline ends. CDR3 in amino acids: CASSQEGQPIYEQYF. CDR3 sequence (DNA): TGCGCCAGCAGCCAAGAAGGACAGCCCATCTACGAGCAGTACTTC.

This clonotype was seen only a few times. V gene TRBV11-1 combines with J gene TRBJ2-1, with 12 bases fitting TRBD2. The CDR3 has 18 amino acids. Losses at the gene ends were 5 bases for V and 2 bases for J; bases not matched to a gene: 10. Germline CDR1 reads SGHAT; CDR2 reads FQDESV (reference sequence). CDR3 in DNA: TGTGCCAGCAGCCCACAGAGGACTAGCGGGACAGCCTACAATGAGCAGTTCTTC. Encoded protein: CASSPQRTSGTAYNEQFF.

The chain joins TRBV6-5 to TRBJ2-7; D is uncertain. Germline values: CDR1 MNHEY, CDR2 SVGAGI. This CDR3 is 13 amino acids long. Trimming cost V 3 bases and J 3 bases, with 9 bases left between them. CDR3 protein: CASSYGEDYEQYF. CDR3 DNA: TGTGCCAGCAGTTATGGTGAGGACTACGAGCAGTACTTC.

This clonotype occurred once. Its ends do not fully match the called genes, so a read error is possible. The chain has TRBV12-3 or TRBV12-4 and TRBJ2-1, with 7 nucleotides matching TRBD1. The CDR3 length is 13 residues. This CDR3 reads CASSGQSYNGQFF. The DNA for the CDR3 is TGTGCCAGTTCGGGACAGTCGTACAATGGGCAGTTCTTC.

DNA of the CDR3: TGCGCCAGCAGCTTGGTGTCAGGAAGTAATCAGCCCCAGCATTTT. Its protein is CASSLVSGSNQPQHF. The chain couples TRBV5-1 to TRBJ1-5; no firm D call. CDR1 and CDR2 (germline): SGHRS, YFSETQ. V lost 0 bases, J lost 4 bases, and 11 bases lay in between. This CDR3 comprises 15 residues.

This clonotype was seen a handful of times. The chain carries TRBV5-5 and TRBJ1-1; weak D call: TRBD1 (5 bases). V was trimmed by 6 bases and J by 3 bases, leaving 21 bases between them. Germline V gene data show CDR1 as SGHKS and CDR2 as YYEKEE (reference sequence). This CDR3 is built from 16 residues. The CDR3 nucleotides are TGTGCCAGCACTTCTCGGGGCGAACCCTCGGACACTGAAGCTTTCTTT. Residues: CASTSRGEPSDTEAFF.

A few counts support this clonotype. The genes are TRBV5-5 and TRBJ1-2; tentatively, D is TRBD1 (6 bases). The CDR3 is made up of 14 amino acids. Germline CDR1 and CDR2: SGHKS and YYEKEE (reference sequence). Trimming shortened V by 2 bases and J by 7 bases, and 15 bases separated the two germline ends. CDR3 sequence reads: CASSFSSGDLGYTF. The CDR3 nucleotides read TGTGCCAGCAGCTTCAGTTCAGGGGATCTTGGCTACACCTTC.

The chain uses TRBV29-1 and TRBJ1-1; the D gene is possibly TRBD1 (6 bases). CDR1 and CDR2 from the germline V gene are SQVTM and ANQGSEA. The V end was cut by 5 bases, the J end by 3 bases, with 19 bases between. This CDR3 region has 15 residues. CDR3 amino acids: CSVTVGWGPYTEAFF. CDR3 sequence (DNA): TGCAGCGTTACCGTTGGGTGGGGGCCCTACACTGAAGCTTTCTTT.

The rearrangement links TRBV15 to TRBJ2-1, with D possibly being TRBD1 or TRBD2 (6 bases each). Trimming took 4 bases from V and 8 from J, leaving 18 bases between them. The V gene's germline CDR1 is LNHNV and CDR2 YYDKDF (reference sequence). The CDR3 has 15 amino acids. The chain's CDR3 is CATSKELNRDYEQFF. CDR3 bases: TGTGCCACCAGCAAGGAATTGAACAGGGACTATGAGCAGTTCTTC.

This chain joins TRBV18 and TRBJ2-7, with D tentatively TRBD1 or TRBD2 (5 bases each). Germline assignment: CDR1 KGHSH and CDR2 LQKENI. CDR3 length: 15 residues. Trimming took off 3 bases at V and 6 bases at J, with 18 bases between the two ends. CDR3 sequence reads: CASSPKVGDRGEQYF. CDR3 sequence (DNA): TGTGCCAGCTCACCCAAGGTAGGGGATCGGGGCGAGCAGTACTTC.

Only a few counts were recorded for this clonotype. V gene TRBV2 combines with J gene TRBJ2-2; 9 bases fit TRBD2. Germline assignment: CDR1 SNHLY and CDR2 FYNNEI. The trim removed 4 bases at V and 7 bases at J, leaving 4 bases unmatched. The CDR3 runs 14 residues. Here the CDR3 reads CASSAKTSGGELFF. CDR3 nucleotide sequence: TGTGCCAGCAGTGCAAAGACTAGCGGCGGGGAGCTGTTTTTT. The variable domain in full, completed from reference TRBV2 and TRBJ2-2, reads EPEVTQTPSHQVTQMGQEVILRCVPISNHLYFYWYRQILGQKVEFLVSFYNNEISEKSEIFDDQFSVERPDGSNFTLKIRSTKLEDSAMYFCASSAKTSGGELFFGEGSRLTVL.

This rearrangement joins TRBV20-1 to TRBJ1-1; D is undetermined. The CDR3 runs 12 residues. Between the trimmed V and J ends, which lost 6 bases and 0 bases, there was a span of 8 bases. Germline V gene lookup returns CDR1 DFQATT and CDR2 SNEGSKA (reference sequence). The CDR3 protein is CSAARLNTEAFF. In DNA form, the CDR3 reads TGCAGTGCCGCTCGTTTGAACACTGAAGCTTTCTTT.

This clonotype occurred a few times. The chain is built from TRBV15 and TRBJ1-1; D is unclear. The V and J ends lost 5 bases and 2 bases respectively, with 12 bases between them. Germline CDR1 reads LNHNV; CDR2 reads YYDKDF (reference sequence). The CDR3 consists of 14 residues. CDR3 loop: CATSLTLDNTEAFF. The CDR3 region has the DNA TGTGCCACCAGCCTCACTTTGGATAACACTGAAGCTTTCTTT.

CDR3 region: CASSSSLGEAFF. DNA for the CDR3: TGTGCCAGCAGTTCCTCGTTGGGTGAAGCTTTCTTT. The V call is TRBV12-3 or TRBV12-4, the J call TRBJ1-1; no reliable D call. This CDR3 comprises 12 residues. The V gene lost 4 bases and the J gene lost 7 bases, with 10 bases spanning the gap.

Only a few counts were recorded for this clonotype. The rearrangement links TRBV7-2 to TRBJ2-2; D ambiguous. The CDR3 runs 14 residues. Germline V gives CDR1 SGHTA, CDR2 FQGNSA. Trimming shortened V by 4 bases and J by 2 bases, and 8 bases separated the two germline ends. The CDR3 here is CASSSGPNTGELFF. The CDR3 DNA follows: TGTGCCAGCAGCTCCGGACCAAACACCGGGGAGCTGTTTTTT. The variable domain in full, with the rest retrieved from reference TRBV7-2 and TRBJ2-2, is GAGVSQSPSNKVTEKGKDVELRCDPISGHTALYWYRQSLGQGLEFLIYFQGNSAPDKSGLPSDRFSAERTGGSVSTLTIQRTQQEDSAVYLCASSSGPNTGELFFGEGSRLTVL.

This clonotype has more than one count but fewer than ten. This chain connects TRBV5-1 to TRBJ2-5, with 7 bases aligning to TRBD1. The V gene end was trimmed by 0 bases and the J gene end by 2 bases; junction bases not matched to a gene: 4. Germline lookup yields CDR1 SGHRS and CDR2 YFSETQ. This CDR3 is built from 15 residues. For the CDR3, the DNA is TGCGCCAGCAGCTTGGATCCAGGGGGACAAGAGACCCAGTACTTC. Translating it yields CASSLDPGGQETQYF.